These 13 T cell receptor beta chains originate from one sample sequenced in a study of T cell repertoires in cytomegalovirus infection. MiXCR was run by TCRdb on the reads, yielding one entry per CDR3 protein. The data contain about 320,000 distinct CDR3 sequences, more than 8% of them seen just once; the ten biggest clones take up 3.5% to 4.5%. What was sequenced was PBMCs. The receptor set was obtained from a human donor in good health (CMV status not recorded). Some clones in this sample may be carry-over from other donors' samples.

The CDR3: CASSFASGGPVNYGYTF. CDR3 DNA sequence: TGTGCCAGCAGTTTTGCGTCAGGGGGCCCAGTAAACTATGGCTACACCTTC. The rearrangement joins TRBV27 to TRBJ1-2, with 8 bases matching TRBD1. The CDR3 sequence is 17 residues long. V lost 3 bases, J lost 2 bases, and 11 bases stayed unmatched. Germline lookup yields CDR1 MNHEY and CDR2 SMNVEV (reference sequence).

This clonotype turned up a few times. The chain employs TRBV12-3 or TRBV12-4 and TRBJ1-5; possible D gene TRBD1, 5 bases. Trimming shortened V by 5 bases and J by 4 bases, and 15 bases separated the two germline ends. The CDR3 sequence is 15 residues long. CDR3 amino acids: CASSPRVGGNQPQHF. The CDR3, as DNA: TGTGCCAGCAGTCCCAGGGTGGGCGGTAATCAGCCCCAGCATTTT.

This clonotype was counted ten times or more. The chain recombines TRBV12-3 or TRBV12-4 with TRBJ2-3; 7 positions match TRBD1. This CDR3 spans 15 amino acids. The junction had 12 bases not matched to a gene; V was cut back by 6 bases and J by 6 bases. In DNA, the CDR3 is TGTGCCAGCAGCTCCGGGACAGCGAGGGTGGATACGCAGTATTTT. It yields the protein CASSSGTARVDTQYF.

A few counts support this clonotype. The gene calls are TRBV7-6 and TRBJ2-2, with 13 bases that match TRBD2. In germline, CDR1 is SGHVS, CDR2 FNYEAQ. The CDR3 is made up of 17 amino acids. J gave up 5 bases and V 5 bases, and 8 bases lay outside the gene matches. CDR3 nucleotides: TGTGCCAGCAGCGCACGGACTAGCGGGAGCGGAACCGGGGAGCTGTTTTTT. It yields the protein CASSARTSGSGTGELFF.

Details on this clonotype: A much larger clone sits a single nucleotide away, making a read error possible. The chain joins TRBV7-2 to TRBJ2-2; no definite D call. CDR1 SGHTA and CDR2 FQGNSA come from the germline V gene. Deletions cut 1 base from V and 10 bases from J, with 10 bases between. This CDR3 region has 13 residues. CDR3 amino acids: CASSLVRSVELFF. CDR3 DNA sequence: TGTGCCAGCAGCTTAGTCAGGTCCGTGGAGCTGTTTTTT. Supplemented by reference TRBV7-2 and TRBJ2-2, the full variable domain reads GAGVSQSPSNKVTEKGKDVELRCDPISGHTALYWYRQSLGQGLEFLIYFQGNSAPDKSGLPSDRFSAERTGGSVSTLTIQRTQQEDSAVYLCASSLVRSVELFFGEGSRLTVL.

This chain links TRBV11-2 with TRBJ2-3; TRBD2 is a possible D gene (5 bases). CDR1 SGHAT and CDR2 FQNNGV come from the germline V gene. The V end lost 3 bases, the J end lost 0 bases, and 7 bases lay between the germline ends. The CDR3 has 14 amino acids. CDR3 in DNA: TGTGCCAGCAGCTTTGGACTCAGCACAGATACGCAGTATTTT. Its protein product is CASSFGLSTDTQYF. The whole variable domain, filled in from reference TRBV11-2 and TRBJ2-3, reads EAGVAQSPRYKIIEKRQSVAFWCNPISGHATLYWYQQILGQGPKLLIQFQNNGVVDDSQLPKDRFSAERLKGVDSTLKIQPAKLEDSAVYLCASSFGLSTDTQYFGPGTRLTVL.

This clonotype was recorded many times. The chain links TRBV7-2 to TRBJ2-7, with 10 bases identical to TRBD1. CDR3 length equals 13 residues. Looked up from germline, CDR1 is SGHTA and CDR2 is FQGNSA. V lost 5 bases and J lost 7; bases outside the gene matches: 5. CDR3 nucleotides: TGTGCCAGCAGCCCCGACAGGGGGCGAGAGCAGTACTTC. Its protein product is CASSPDRGREQYF.

This clonotype was seen repeatedly, ten times or more. J is TRBJ2-2 and V is TRBV6-2 or TRBV6-3; perhaps TRBD2 as D (7 bases). The length of the CDR3 is 14 residues. Germline CDR1 reads MNHEY; CDR2 reads SVGEGT. Between the trimmed V and J ends, which lost 5 bases and 2 bases, there was a span of 9 bases. The CDR3 loop reads CASSSGTNTGELFF. The CDR3 DNA reads TGTGCCAGCAGTAGCGGGACAAACACCGGGGAGCTGTTTTTT.

This clonotype was seen a few times. This chain uses TRBV7-8 with TRBJ2-1, with 13 bases identical to TRBD2. This CDR3 spans 19 amino acids. The V and J ends lost 5 bases and 0 bases, in that order; junction bases with no gene match: 10. Germline CDR1 SGHVS, CDR2 FQNEAQ. The CDR3 sequence: CASSQPGLAGPRSYNEQFF. The CDR3 DNA reads as TGTGCCAGCAGCCAGCCGGGACTAGCGGGACCCCGCTCCTACAATGAGCAGTTCTTC.

The sample holds a few counts of this clonotype. V gene TRBV15 combines with J gene TRBJ1-5; 7 nucleotides align to TRBD1. V was pared by 5 bases and J by 5 bases, with 9 bases of the junction left unmatched. The V gene's germline CDR1 is LNHNV and CDR2 YYDKDF (reference sequence). The CDR3 contains 15 residues. The CDR3 DNA follows: TGTGCCACCAGCCCAGAGCGACAGGGCTATCAGCCCCAGCATTTT. Translated, it gives CATSPERQGYQPQHF.

This clonotype was detected many times. The genes are TRBV19 and TRBJ2-1; D not resolved. The CDR3 has 12 residues. V lost 10 bases and J lost 2, with 9 bases in between. The germline CDR1 and CDR2 sequences are LNHDA and SQIVND (reference sequence). The CDR3 sequence: CATAAPYNEQFF. DNA for the CDR3: TGTGCCACCGCGGCACCCTACAATGAGCAGTTCTTC. Full variable domain (remainder filled in from reference TRBV19 and TRBJ2-1): DGGITQSPKYLFRKEGQNVTLSCEQNLNHDAMYWYRQDPGQGLRLIYYSQIVNDFQKGDIAEGYSVSREKKESFPLTVTSAQKNPTAFYLCATAAPYNEQFFGPGTRLTVL.

The chain links TRBV25-1 to TRBJ2-1, with TRBD2 matching over 7 bases. Germline V gene lookup returns CDR1 MGHDK and CDR2 SYGVNS. Losses at the gene ends were 6 bases for V and 7 bases for J; bases not matched to a gene: 12. The CDR3 loop spans 15 amino acids. CDR3 in DNA: TGTGCCAGCAGCCCCGGGGAGGGAGTACGAAATGAGCAGTTCTTC. It encodes CASSPGEGVRNEQFF.

Many counts were recorded for this clonotype. The V and J genes are TRBV7-2 and TRBJ2-5, with TRBD2 identical over 8 bases. Unmatched junction bases numbered 5, after V lost 4 bases and J lost 4 bases. This CDR3 region has 14 residues. Per the germline V gene, CDR1 is SGHTA and CDR2 is FQGNSA. This chain's CDR3 is CASSYGGAGETQYF. The CDR3 region has the DNA TGTGCCAGCAGCTACGGGGGGGCCGGAGAGACCCAGTACTTC.